This TCR beta chain was retrieved from a study of T cell repertoires in cytomegalovirus infection. The wider study: Alongside well-studied HLA-B-restricted CMV epitopes, recently identified HLA-C-restricted CMV epitopes were also used.

The CDR3 consists of 13 residues. Looked up from germline, CDR1 is LGHDT and CDR2 is YNNKEL (reference sequence). Deletions cut 1 base from V and 5 bases from J, with 6 bases between. One entry per CDR3 protein, called by TCRdb with MiXCR from the reads. The data show 250,000 to 400,000 distinct CDR3 sequences, with roughly 25% seen just once and approximately 12% held by the top ten. Turning to this clonotype: Its specificity is not known.

The material sequenced was cultured PBMCs, taken from culture after CMV antigen stimulation. This clonotype was sampled from a human donor in good health (CMV status not recorded). Some clones in this sample may be carry-over from other donors' samples. The chain carries TRBV3-1 and TRBJ2-1; D unclear. The CDR3 sequence is CASSQGGDNEQFF. CDR3 bases: TGTGCCAGCAGCCAAGGAGGAGACAATGAGCAGTTCTTC.